The rows below give T cell receptor beta chains drawn from one sample of a study of cytomegalovirus exposure and HLA in healthy donors. Measured with immunoSEQ multiplex PCR; TCRdb has only the in-frame clones, and not every one. The sample includes some 150,000 clones, about 81% seen only once; the top ten take about 8.1%. Sample: PBMCs. The receptor set was obtained from a woman between 50 and 59 years old in good health and CMV-seropositive. Each CDR3 is given with its conserved first and last residue. D genes are given only for firm matches. The listing skips clone size in some rows; elsewhere it reads once, few, many or a size class.

j_call v_call clone_size d_call cdr3_aa cdr3_nt
TRBJ2-3 TRBV5-4 . TRBD2 CASSLSGRATDTQYF TGTGCCAGCAGCTTGAGCGGGAGGGCCACAGATACGCAGTATTTT
TRBJ1-4 TRBV30 . . CACNARGTTNEKLFF TGTGCCTGCAACGCGCGGGGTACAACTAATGAAAAACTGTTTTTT
TRBJ2-7 TRBV6-6 . TRBD1 CASSPWDSYEQYF TGTGCCAGCAGCCCCTGGGACAGCTACGAGCAGTACTTC
TRBJ1-2 TRBV4-3 . . CASSEELRRGDYGYTF TGCGCCAGCAGCGAAGAACTCCGCCGGGGAGACTATGGCTACACCTTC
TRBJ2-1 TRBV7-9 . . CASSRRGINEQFF TGTGCCAGCAGCCGGCGGGGTATCAATGAGCAGTTCTTC
TRBJ2-5 TRBV5-1 . TRBD2 CASSFTSGKETQYF TGCGCCAGCAGCTTCACTAGCGGGAAAGAGACCCAGTACTTC
TRBJ2-3 TRBV30 . . CAWSARYGTQYF TGTGCCTGGAGCGCTAGATATGGTACGCAGTATTTT
TRBJ2-2 TRBV9 . . CASSTSRGTANTGELFF TGTGCCAGCAGCACCTCCCGGGGGACAGCGAACACCGGGGAGCTGTTTTTT
TRBJ2-7 TRBV5-1 . . CASSLGRGYDEQYF TGCGCCAGCAGCTTGGGCCGGGGGTATGACGAGCAGTACTTC
TRBJ2-1 TRBV18 . TRBD2 CASSPGEGSYNEQFF TGTGCCAGCTCACCAGGGGAGGGGTCCTACAATGAGCAGTTCTTC
TRBJ1-2 TRBV7-2 . . CASSPRTDYGYTF TGTGCCAGCAGCCCCAGGACAGATTATGGCTACACCTTC
TRBJ1-2 TRBV5-1 . . CASSLIFGNYGYTF TGCGCCAGCAGCTTAATCTTCGGGAACTATGGCTACACCTTC
TRBJ1-2 TRBV29-1 . TRBD1 CSVTGTEANYGYTF TGCAGCGTAACCGGGACAGAGGCTAACTATGGCTACACCTTC
TRBJ2-5 TRBV6-1 . . CASRSDTGGQGTQYF TGTGCCAGCAGGTCTGACACTGGGGGCCAAGGGACCCAGTACTTC
TRBJ2-7 TRBV9 . TRBD1 CASSTTGASYEQYF TGTGCCAGCAGCACCACAGGGGCCTCCTACGAGCAGTACTTC
TRBJ2-5 TRBV2 . TRBD2 CASSERGETQYF TGTGCCAGCAGTGAGCGGGGGGAGACCCAGTACTTC
TRBJ1-5 TRBV18 once . CASSPGGKEQPQHF TGTGCCAGCTCACCCGGGGGGAAGGAACAGCCCCAGCATTTT
TRBJ1-2 TRBV5-4 once . CASNLPDADRPGTF TGTGCCAGCAACCTACCGGACGCCGACAGACCCGGGACCTTC
TRBJ1-2 TRBV5-1 . . CASSLYDRTYGYTF TGCGCCAGCAGCTTATATGACAGGACCTATGGCTACACCTTC
TRBJ1-1 TRBV20-1 few . CSATDTEAFF TGCAGTGCTACGGACACTGAAGCTTTCTTT
TRBJ2-7 TRBV2 . TRBD2 CASSEAAGTYEQYF TGTGCCAGCAGTGAAGCAGCGGGGACCTACGAGCAGTACTTC
TRBJ1-2 TRBV7-3 once . CAMRRDPLGYTF TGTGCCATGAGGCGGGACCCCTTGGGCTACACCTTC
TRBJ2-7 TRBV15 few TRBD2 CATSRDLGTTYEQYF TGTGCCACCAGCAGAGATCTCGGGACTACCTACGAGCAGTACTTC
TRBJ1-5 TRBV6-5 few . CASSPRGNQPQHF TGTGCCAGCAGTCCGCGGGGTAATCAGCCCCAGCATTTT
TRBJ2-3 TRBV7-9 . . CASSLEWGPGTDTQYF TGTGCCAGCAGCTTGGAGTGGGGCCCCGGCACAGATACGCAGTATTTT
TRBJ1-1 TRBV28 . TRBD1 CASTSGQGTKAFF TGTGCCAGCACCTCAGGACAGGGGACGAAGGCTTTCTTT
TRBJ2-5 TRBV7-9 . TRBD1 CASSAGGRETQYF TGTGCCAGCAGCGCAGGGGGTCGGGAGACCCAGTACTTC